A single sample is the source of the 10 T cell receptor beta chains below, sequenced in a study of CD8 T cells in Susac syndrome. A quantity of roughly 0.5 to 1 ug RNA underwent reverse transcription using random hexamers. TCRdb passed the immunoSEQ multiplex PCR reads through MiXCR, listing each CDR3 protein once. The repertoire holds approximately 190,000 distinct CDR3 sequences, with 95% as singletons. Material: CD8+ T cells from PBMCs. Receptors originate from a human donor with Susac syndrome.

The chain joins TRBV13 to TRBJ2-2, with D perhaps TRBD2 (6 bases). Germline V gene sequence: CDR1 PRHDT, CDR2 FYEKMQ (reference sequence). The CDR3 extends over 15 amino acids. V lost 2 bases, J lost 2 bases, and 9 bases lay in between. DNA of the CDR3: TGTGCCAGCAGCTTATCCGGGACTAACACCGGGGAGCTGTTTTTT. As protein: CASSLSGTNTGELFF.

The chain uses TRBV20-1 and TRBJ1-6; 7 nucleotides line up with TRBD1. The length of the CDR3 is 14 residues. Per germline, CDR1 DFQATT and CDR2 SNEGSKA (reference sequence). V trimming: 5 bases; J trimming: 6 bases; junction bases outside the gene matches: 7. CDR3 sequence (DNA): TGCAGTGCTGGCCGGGACAGAGCTAATTCACCCCTCCACTTT. It translates to CSAGRDRANSPLHF.

This rearrangement joins TRBV14 to TRBJ1-2; 8 bases are a match to TRBD1. The CDR3 is made up of 12 amino acids. V dropped 4 bases and J dropped 11; count of bases not matched to a gene: 6. Germline V gene lookup returns CDR1 SGHDN and CDR2 FVKESK. CDR3 nucleotides: TGTGCCAGCAGCCGCTACGACAGGGGTTACACCTTC. Its protein product is CASSRYDRGYTF.

The chain combines TRBV6-4 with TRBJ2-3; D could derive from TRBD1 or TRBD2 (5 bases each). Germline lookup yields CDR1 MRHNA and CDR2 SNTAGT. The V gene lost 2 bases and the J gene lost 0 bases, with 9 bases spanning the gap. This CDR3 is 15 amino acids long. CDR3: CASSDGTASTDTQYF. CDR3 nucleotide sequence: TGTGCCAGCAGTGACGGGACGGCTAGCACAGATACGCAGTATTTT.

A single count supports this clonotype. The chain carries TRBV12-3 or TRBV12-4 and TRBJ2-5, with TRBD2 matching over 7 bases. The trim removed 2 bases at V and 0 bases at J, leaving 12 bases unmatched. CDR3 length: 18 residues. CDR3 sequence: CASSLIGLVPSDQETQYF. DNA for the CDR3: TGTGCCAGCAGTTTAATAGGACTAGTTCCCTCGGACCAAGAGACCCAGTACTTC.

The chain is built from TRBV14 and TRBJ1-5, with TRBD1 as a possible D gene (6 bases). The V end lost 5 bases, the J end lost 7 bases, and 12 bases lay between the germline ends. The V gene's germline CDR1 is SGHDN and CDR2 FVKESK. The CDR3 is made up of 13 amino acids. The chain's CDR3 is CASSVRTDQPQHF. Here the CDR3 DNA reads TGTGCCAGCAGCGTTAGGACAGACCAGCCCCAGCATTTT.

The chain combines TRBV14 with TRBJ2-1; tentatively, D is TRBD2 (6 bases). The germline gives CDR1 SGHDN, CDR2 FVKESK. Trimming pared 4 bases from V and 5 bases from J, leaving 15 bases between. CDR3 size: 15 residues. The CDR3 region is CASSRGAGTHNEQFF. In DNA, the CDR3 is TGTGCCAGCAGCCGCGGGGCCGGGACCCACAATGAGCAGTTCTTC. Using reference TRBV14 and TRBJ2-1 for the parts outside the CDR3, the full variable domain is EAGVTQFPSHSVIEKGQTVTLRCDPISGHDNLYWYRRVMGKEIKFLLHFVKESKQDESGMPNNRFLAERTGGTYSTLKVQPAELEDSGVYFCASSRGAGTHNEQFFGPGTRLTVL.

V is TRBV4-1 and J is TRBJ2-7; a weak D match, TRBD1 (5 bases). Deletions cut 4 bases from V and 3 bases from J, with 16 bases between. The CDR3 runs 15 residues. Germline V CDR1 and CDR2: MGHRA, YSYEKL. In DNA form, the CDR3 reads TGCGCCAGCAGCCGCAGCCGGCAGGGTGTCTACGAGCAGTACTTC. Translated: CASSRSRQGVYEQYF.

V is TRBV25-1 and J is TRBJ1-4; D is unresolved. Germline CDR1 reads MGHDK; CDR2 reads SYGVNS. The CDR3 consists of 15 residues. Trimming cost V 1 base and J 7 bases, with 13 bases left between them. The CDR3 sequence: CASSELRDVSEKLFF. CDR3 sequence (DNA): TGTGCCAGCAGTGAATTGAGGGATGTGAGTGAAAAACTGTTTTTT. The whole variable domain, remainder taken from reference TRBV25-1 and TRBJ1-4, is EADIYQTPRYLVIGTGKKITLECSQTMGHDKMYWYQQDPGMELHLIHYSYGVNSTEKGDLSSESTVSRIRTEHFPLTLESARPSHTSQYLCASSELRDVSEKLFFGSGTQLSVL.

This rearrangement joins TRBV30 to TRBJ1-2, with D unresolved. Trimming pared 2 bases from V and 7 bases from J, leaving 8 bases between. The CDR3 totals 11 residues. Germline lookup yields CDR1 GTSNPN and CDR2 SVGIG (reference sequence). CDR3 sequence (DNA): TGTGCCTGGAGTTCGGGGTCTGGCTACACCTTC. As protein: CAWSSGSGYTF.